This TCR beta chain was retrieved from a study of blood T cell repertoires in COVID-19 (dated by TCRdb to about 2020). In the study overall: The collaborator samples originated in the United States, Italy and Spain and spanned the acute and convalescent phases of COVID-19. The repertoires were made available in a free public database intended to serve as a resource for research on the immune response to SARS-CoV-2. HLA class I and class II types, where available, came from metadata supplied by the sample provider rather than from assay-based typing. Nearly every sample came with metadata listing a de-identified subject ID, COVID-19 status, age in years and sex. The material from the prospective study consisted of cDNA or gDNA derived from T cells, B-cell-depleted T cells, or PBMCs. The samples were drawn from two sources: the first 160 participants of the ongoing ImmuneRACE study, and fewer than 1,500 subjects contributed by 6 global collaborators. Deeply sampled blood TCRbeta repertoires from subjects exposed to, actively infected with, or recovered from COVID-19 were included in the dataset. Points the paper makes about the study in general: Clinical and demographic metadata were provided uncurated, with the amount varying by source and participant.

As to this clone: Its antigen remains undetermined. Per-base quality was not reported, and no clone a single base away is much larger than it.

V and J lose 2 bases and 1 base, and a span of 14 bases separates them. For CDR1 and CDR2, the germline V gene lists SGHTA and FQGNSA. Measured from the cysteine to the phenylalanine, the CDR3 is 16 residues long. CDR3 DNA is the only sequence kept; it has 48 bases, read in frame from the first base. Whole blood was collected in K2EDTA tubes by collaborating institutions according to the institutions' own protocols. For TCRbeta analysis, collaborator samples were shipped as frozen whole blood, as isolated PBMCs, or as DNA extracted from either sample type. The immunoSEQ Assay, a bias-controlled multiplex PCR, was used to amplify TCRbeta CDR3 regions from genomic DNA. The original pipeline was this. The number of nucleated cells in each sample was estimated from the amplification of reference gene primers within the assay. To quantify the absolute abundance of each unique TCRbeta CDR3 rearrangement, sequence reads were collapsed and filtered. For each sample, productive Simpson clonality was calculated as the square root of Simpson's diversity index over productive rearrangements. TCRdb provides this immuneACCESS table in a form limited to in-frame rearrangements. Some clones are lacking; in checked studies, under half of them reflect an unresolved V gene, and why the rest are absent is not known. Clone size and V and J calls were adopted from that table, with D and trimming inferred from the DNA. Within this sample are 150,000 to 200,000 clones, with around nine tenths of them counted one time only. Jointly, the top ten make up over 3.5% of the sample.

The chain couples TRBV7-2 to TRBJ2-5; the D region possibly corresponds to TRBD1 (6 bases align). Sequenced input: peripheral blood. This TCR was recovered from a man younger than 35 with active or convalescent COVID-19. CDR3 protein: CASSLNLGAPQETQYF. DNA sequence: TGTGCCAGCAGCTTAAACTTGGGGGCTCCCCAAGAGACCCAGTACTTC.